Shown below are 7 T cell receptor beta chains from a single sample sequenced in a study of T cell changes during pregnancy in multiple sclerosis. TCRdb keeps only in-frame clones here, not all; method: immunoSEQ multiplex PCR. The sample carries tens of thousands of clones, over 85% recorded once. The sequenced sample was peripheral blood, obtained in the first trimester of pregnancy. These receptors all stem from a female donor in good health, enrolled as a control in a pregnancy study.

The rearrangement uses TRBV4-3 and TRBJ2-7; TRBD2 might be the D (6 bases). Germline V gives CDR1 LGHNA, CDR2 YSLEER. This CDR3 contains 14 residues. Trimming shortened V by 5 bases and J by 3 bases, and 14 bases separated the two germline ends. CDR3 DNA sequence: TGCGCCAGCAGCTCCGACGGGGGAGGCTACGAGCAGTACTTC. It specifies CASSSDGGGYEQYF.

The rearrangement uses TRBV5-1 and TRBJ2-5, with D possibly being TRBD2 (7 bases). V was trimmed by 4 bases and J by 5 bases, leaving 18 bases between them. The CDR3 contains 15 residues. Germline CDR1 is SGHRS and CDR2 is YFSETQ. The CDR3 is CASSRGRGGGETQYF. Here the CDR3 DNA reads TGCGCCAGCAGCCGAGGGAGGGGGGGCGGTGAGACCCAGTACTTC.

The rearrangement links TRBV4-3 to TRBJ2-2, with D uncertain. V shed 0 bases and J shed 8 bases, with 10 bases lying between them. The CDR3 is 14 amino acids. Germline assignment: CDR1 LGHNA and CDR2 YSLEER. CDR3 DNA: TGCGCCAGCAGCCAAGAAATCCGTCCTGGGGAGCTGTTTTTT. It codes for CASSQEIRPGELFF.

V gene TRBV10-3 combines with J gene TRBJ1-2; 11 bases match TRBD1. Per the germline V gene, CDR1 is ENHRY and CDR2 is SYGVKD. Trimming at V came to 10 bases and at J to 4 bases, leaving 5 bases not matched to a gene. The CDR3 covers 13 residues. The DNA of the CDR3 is TGTGCCACAGGACAGGGGGCGCCCTATGGCTACACCTTC. This translates into CATGQGAPYGYTF.

This clone was picked up a small number of times. The rearrangement uses TRBV5-1 and TRBJ1-1; D remains unclear. Germline V gene sequence: CDR1 SGHRS, CDR2 YFSETQ. V dropped 0 bases and J dropped 1 base, with 7 bases sitting between them. This CDR3 is 14 amino acids long. CDR3 in amino acids: CASSLAVTNTEAFF. CDR3 bases: TGCGCCAGCAGCTTGGCAGTTACGAACACTGAAGCTTTCTTT.

This chain connects TRBV28 to TRBJ1-1; D remains unclear. The V and J ends lost 6 bases and 2 bases respectively, with 10 bases between them. Looked up from germline, CDR1 is MDHEN and CDR2 is SYDVKM. The CDR3 covers 13 residues. CDR3 protein: CASRSYGNTEAFF. The DNA for the CDR3 is TGTGCCAGCAGATCCTACGGTAACACTGAAGCTTTCTTT.

The genes are TRBV9 and TRBJ2-7; 9 bases agree with TRBD1. The V gene end was trimmed by 4 bases and the J gene end by 2 bases; junction bases not matched to a gene: 10. Per germline, CDR1 SGDLS and CDR2 YYNGEE. There are 16 residues in the CDR3. The CDR3, as DNA: TGTGCCAGCAGCAAGGCCGGGACAGGGCTAACCTACGAGCAGTACTTC. Translating it yields CASSKAGTGLTYEQYF.